The 20 T cell receptor beta chains below all came from one sample that was sequenced in a study of blood T cells in healthy people across ages. Using a J-beta primer mix together with a sample-barcoded 5' primer, a second PCR was run for about 7 to 12 cycles. TCRdb reprocessed the 5' RACE reads with MiXCR, giving one entry per CDR3 protein. The sample lists about 540,000 distinct CDR3 sequences, around 24% seen once, with 8.5% to 9.5% in the top ten. In addition, the sample was reused for a study of T cells of mothers and their children.

Sequences were obtained from blood. The receptors were gathered from a boy younger than 18 in good health.

V is TRBV20-1 and J is TRBJ2-1, with 10 nucleotides matching TRBD2. Germline V gives CDR1 DFQATT, CDR2 SNEGSKA (reference sequence). The ends lost 5 bases at V and 6 bases at J; junction bases unmatched: 7. The CDR3 covers 14 residues. The CDR3 nucleotides are TGCAGTGCTGCAATAGCGGGAGGAGGCAATGAGCAGTTCTTC. As protein: CSAAIAGGGNEQFF.

The chain carries TRBV6-2 or TRBV6-3 and TRBJ1-5; TRBD1 is a possible D gene (6 bases). The CDR3 has 13 residues. Germline V lookup: CDR1 MNHEY, CDR2 SVGEGT. The germline V and J ends were trimmed by 8 bases and 6 bases, with 14 bases remaining between them. The CDR3 loop is CASGGGAGQPQHF. The CDR3 nucleotides are TGTGCCAGCGGGGGCGGGGCGGGTCAGCCCCAGCATTTT.

The chain carries TRBV28 and TRBJ2-3; 9 bases fit TRBD1. The germline V gene has CDR1 MDHEN and CDR2 SYDVKM. V gave up 4 bases and J gave up 2 bases; unmatched junction bases: 4. The length of the CDR3 is 15 residues. The CDR3 loop is CASSWGQGPTDTQYF. DNA of the CDR3: TGTGCCAGCAGTTGGGGACAGGGCCCCACAGATACGCAGTATTTT.

The rearrangement links TRBV3-1 to TRBJ2-7; no firm D call. V was clipped by 3 bases and J by 5 bases, with 14 bases between them. Germline V gives CDR1 LGHDT, CDR2 YNNKEL (reference sequence). This CDR3 has 14 amino acids. The CDR3 spells CASSHINSQDEQYF. For the CDR3, the DNA is TGTGCCAGCAGCCACATTAACTCCCAGGACGAGCAGTACTTC.

This clonotype showed up just a few times. This chain links TRBV7-2 with TRBJ2-1, with D possibly matching TRBD2 (5 bases). This CDR3 comprises 15 residues. CDR1 SGHTA and CDR2 FQGNSA come from the germline V gene. V was pared by 0 bases and J by 2 bases, with 8 bases between. CDR3 coding DNA: TGTGCCAGCAGCTTAGCGGGAGTCGCCTACAATGAGCAGTTCTTC. As protein: CASSLAGVAYNEQFF.

The chain is built from TRBV4-3 and TRBJ2-1; D not certain. The tail of the sequence fits TRBJ2-7 better, so the J call may be wrong. Germline assignment: CDR1 LGHNA and CDR2 YSLEER. The CDR3 spans 13 residues. CDR3 nucleotide sequence: TGCGCCAGCAGCCAAGGGGTGTCGGGTGAGCAGTACTTC. This gives the protein CASSQGVSGEQYF.

This clonotype appeared a few times. This chain joins TRBV28 and TRBJ2-7, with D possibly being TRBD2 (5 bases). The CDR3 is made up of 15 amino acids. V was cut by 1 base and J by 0 bases, with 10 bases left in between. Germline assignment: CDR1 MDHEN and CDR2 SYDVKM. This CDR3 reads CASSLYQGSSYEQYF. CDR3 coding DNA: TGTGCCAGCAGTTTATATCAAGGGAGCTCCTACGAGCAGTACTTC.

The V call is TRBV9, the J call TRBJ2-2; no clear D. Between the trimmed V and J ends, which lost 0 bases and 7 bases, there was a span of 16 bases. The CDR3 runs 16 residues. Germline V lookup: CDR1 SGDLS, CDR2 YYNGEE. This CDR3 reads CASSVGSKGSGGELFF. In nucleotides, the CDR3 is TGTGCCAGCAGCGTAGGAAGTAAAGGGTCAGGCGGGGAGCTGTTTTTT.

This clonotype was seen more than once but under ten times. The chain recombines TRBV7-2 with TRBJ2-1; 10 bases match TRBD2. The CDR3 is 16 residues long. V was pared by 1 base and J by 9 bases, with 9 bases of the junction left unmatched. Germline V lookup: CDR1 SGHTA, CDR2 FQGNSA. Written as DNA, the CDR3 is TGTGCCAGCAGCTTAGTAGCTAGCGGGAGTAGGACTGAGCAGTTCTTC. It specifies CASSLVASGSRTEQFF.

The rearrangement joins TRBV28 to TRBJ2-5; TRBD1 matches at 7 bases. V gave up 3 bases and J gave up 4 bases; unmatched junction bases: 11. CDR3 length equals 16 residues. CDR1 is MDHEN and CDR2 is SYDVKM in the germline V gene. CDR3 region: CASSFRAGQVGETQYF. Written as DNA, the CDR3 is TGTGCCAGCAGTTTTCGAGCTGGACAGGTTGGAGAGACCCAGTACTTC.

There are many counts of this clonotype. V and J are TRBV27 and TRBJ1-5, with a possible D match to TRBD1 (5 bases). Germline CDR1 and CDR2: MNHEY and SMNVEV (reference sequence). The CDR3 sequence is 13 residues long. V shed 6 bases and J shed 4 bases, with 10 bases lying between them. CDR3 bases: TGTGCCAGCAGCCTCACAGGAAATCAGCCCCAGCATTTT. Translating gives CASSLTGNQPQHF.

This clonotype came up a few times. V is TRBV9 and J is TRBJ2-2, with D possibly being TRBD2 (5 bases). In germline, CDR1 is SGDLS, CDR2 YYNGEE. This CDR3 is 16 amino acids long. Trimming took 3 bases from V and 1 from J, leaving 13 bases between them. CDR3 amino acids: CASSERGWGNTGELFF. In DNA, the CDR3 is TGTGCCAGCAGCGAGAGAGGGTGGGGGAACACCGGGGAGCTGTTTTTT.

V usage is TRBV20-1 and J usage is TRBJ1-2; D is unclear. CDR3 length: 11 amino acids. With 6 bases removed from V and 7 bases from J, the gap between germline ends came to 12 bases. Germline V gene lookup returns CDR1 DFQATT and CDR2 SNEGSKA (reference sequence). This CDR3 reads CSAYFEGGYTF. Here the CDR3 DNA reads TGCAGTGCCTATTTCGAGGGTGGCTACACCTTC.

This chain links TRBV12-3 or TRBV12-4 with TRBJ2-3; maybe TRBD1 (5 bases). CDR3 length equals 15 residues. Deletions cut 3 bases from V and 1 base from J, with 11 bases between. The CDR3 loop is CASSLDRQRTDTQYF. The CDR3 DNA sequence: TGTGCCAGCAGTTTGGATAGACAGCGCACAGATACGCAGTATTTT.

There are a few counts of this clonotype. This chain uses TRBV6-6 with TRBJ2-4, with no clear D. The germline V gene encodes CDR1 MNHNY and CDR2 SVGAGI (reference sequence). The CDR3 is made up of 15 amino acids. The ends were cut back, 7 bases at V and 1 base at J, with 14 bases in the middle. CDR3 coding DNA: TGTGCCAGCACCCAGGTGGTTCGGGCCAAAAACATTCAGTACTTC. Translating gives CASTQVVRAKNIQYF.

The chain links TRBV9 to TRBJ2-1, with TRBD2 matching 11 bases. V was clipped by 0 bases and J by 6 bases; unmatched bases: 20. Germline V gene lookup returns CDR1 SGDLS and CDR2 YYNGEE. This CDR3 spans 21 amino acids. This CDR3 is CASSVGSGWSLAGGRGNEQFF. The DNA for the CDR3 is TGTGCCAGCAGCGTAGGATCCGGGTGGTCTCTAGCGGGGGGAAGGGGCAATGAGCAGTTCTTC. Full variable domain (remainder filled in from reference TRBV9 and TRBJ2-1): DSGVTQTPKHLITATGQRVTLRCSPRSGDLSVYWYQQSLDQGLQFLIQYYNGEERAKGNILERFSAQQFPDLHSELNLSSLELGDSALYFCASSVGSGWSLAGGRGNEQFFGPGTRLTVL.

CDR3 sequence: CASSPPGQHSYEQYF. The CDR3 nucleotides read TGTGCCAGCAGCCCTCCGGGACAGCATTCCTACGAGCAGTACTTC. The J gene is TRBJ2-7, the V gene TRBV12-3 or TRBV12-4; 7 bases are shared with TRBD1. Trimming cost V 6 bases and J 1 base; bases outside gene matches: 9. The CDR3 length is 15 residues.

This clonotype was counted between two and nine times. CDR3 sequence: CSASEGLALAKNIQYF. CDR3 sequence (DNA): TGCAGTGCTAGTGAGGGACTAGCCCTCGCCAAAAACATTCAGTACTTC. V is TRBV20-1 and J is TRBJ2-4; 9 bases match TRBD2. Germline CDR1 reads DFQATT; CDR2 reads SNEGSKA (reference sequence). V gave up 3 bases and J gave up 1 base; unmatched junction bases: 7. This CDR3 has 16 amino acids.

The V gene is TRBV7-3, the J gene TRBJ2-5; 9 bases match TRBD2. Gene TRBJ2-1 matches the end of the DNA better, so the J call may be wrong. The germline V gene encodes CDR1 SGHTA and CDR2 FQGTGA. This CDR3 has 13 residues. The chain's CDR3 is CATASGEDNEQFF. For the CDR3, the DNA is TGTGCCACCGCTAGCGGGGAAGACAATGAGCAGTTCTTC.

The sample holds a few counts of this clonotype. This chain links TRBV6-5 with TRBJ2-2; 8 bases match TRBD1. From germline, CDR1 is MNHEY and CDR2 SVGAGI. CDR3 length: 18 amino acids. V was pared by 3 bases and J by 6 bases, with 15 bases of the junction left unmatched. The CDR3 DNA follows: TGTGCCAGCAGTTATGTGGCGGGGACAGGACCCCCGCCCGGGGAGCTGTTTTTT. This codes for CASSYVAGTGPPPGELFF.